Each of the 30 T cell receptor beta chains below was sequenced from the same sample in a study of identical twins. TCRdb re-called the 5' RACE reads with MiXCR, one entry per CDR3 protein. Among around 960,000 distinct CDR3 sequences listed, roughly an eighth were seen once. These records were also assigned to another study, of yellow fever vaccine responses in identical twins.

Sequenced input: PBMCs. The receptor source for this set is a woman younger than 35 in good health.

This rearrangement joins TRBV7-8 to TRBJ2-7; D unresolved. V lost 6 bases and J 6 bases, leaving 15 bases between the germline ends. In germline, CDR1 is SGHVS, CDR2 FQNEAQ. CDR3 size: 13 residues. The CDR3 here is CASSGFVVGEQYV. CDR3 bases: TGTGCCAGCAGTGGTTTCGTTGTGGGCGAGCAGTACGTC.

This clonotype came up a few times. The chain carries TRBV3-1 and TRBJ2-1; 7 bases align to TRBD2. Trimming took 1 base from V and 12 from J; bases not matched to a gene: 6. The CDR3 sequence is 13 residues long. Germline V CDR1 and CDR2: LGHDT, YNNKEL (reference sequence). The DNA for the CDR3 is TGTGCCAGCAGCCAAGCGGGCGGGAGTAGGCAGTTCTTC. It yields the protein CASSQAGGSRQFF.

This clonotype came up a few times. This chain uses TRBV6-1 with TRBJ2-7; TRBD2 is a possible D gene (7 bases). Looked up from germline, CDR1 is MNHNS and CDR2 is SASEGT. The CDR3 sequence is 15 residues long. Trimming left V 2 bases short and J 6 bases short, with 17 bases between. The CDR3 DNA follows: TGTGCCAGCAGTGAAATAGGGGGGGTCCCGGCCGAGCAGTACTTC. Protein sequence: CASSEIGGVPAEQYF.

The V and J genes are TRBV6-5 and TRBJ1-2; 7 bases fit TRBD1. The CDR3 runs to 14 residues. The trim removed 4 bases at V and 4 bases at J, leaving 6 bases unmatched. CDR1 and CDR2 from the germline V gene are MNHEY and SVGAGI. CDR3 protein: CASSWEGAGYGYTF. The CDR3 region has the DNA TGTGCCAGCAGTTGGGAGGGGGCTGGCTATGGCTACACCTTC.

The rearrangement links TRBV7-9 to TRBJ1-5; D call uncertain. Germline assignment: CDR1 SEHNR and CDR2 FQNEAQ (reference sequence). The CDR3 consists of 15 residues. V lost 1 base to trimming and J lost 4 bases, with 11 bases between them. The CDR3 region is CASSLGETDNQPQHF. The CDR3 DNA sequence: TGTGCCAGCAGCTTAGGGGAGACGGATAATCAGCCCCAGCATTTT. The whole variable domain, remainder taken from reference TRBV7-9 and TRBJ1-5, is DTGVSQNPRHKITKRGQNVTFRCDPISEHNRLYWYRQTLGQGPEFLTYFQNEAQLEKSRLLSDRFSAERPKGSFSTLEIQRTEQGDSAMYLCASSLGETDNQPQHFGDGTRLSIL.

This clonotype was counted between two and nine times. This sequence joins TRBV19 and TRBJ2-1; 10 bases fit TRBD2. V shed 9 bases and J 0 bases; nucleotides not matched to a gene: 8. CDR3 length: 16 amino acids. Looked up from germline, CDR1 is LNHDA and CDR2 is SQIVND (reference sequence). For the CDR3, the DNA is TGTGCCAGCGCCTTAGCGGGAGGAACCTCCTACAATGAGCAGTTCTTC. Encoded protein: CASALAGGTSYNEQFF.

CDR3 in amino acids: CASRPSPLGTGELFF. DNA of the CDR3: TGTGCCAGCAGACCGAGTCCGTTAGGGACCGGGGAGCTGTTTTTT. The chain uses TRBV7-9 and TRBJ2-2; D call uncertain. CDR1 is SEHNR, CDR2 FQNEAQ, per germline (reference sequence). Between the trimmed V and J ends, which lost 6 bases and 5 bases, there was a span of 16 bases. This CDR3 region has 15 residues.

In this sample, this clonotype turned up many times. The J gene is TRBJ2-7, the V gene TRBV24-1, with 7 bases fitting TRBD1. The germline CDR1 and CDR2 sequences are KGHDR and SFDVKD. V dropped 4 bases and J dropped 4; count of bases not matched to a gene: 12. The CDR3 consists of 16 residues. The CDR3 coding sequence is TGTGCCACCAGTGAGCCGGGACAGAACTCCTCTTACGAGCAGTACGTC. This translates into CATSEPGQNSSYEQYV.

This chain joins TRBV28 and TRBJ2-1, with D maybe TRBD2 (6 bases). Per germline, CDR1 MDHEN and CDR2 SYDVKM. This CDR3 is 16 amino acids long. The ends were cut back, 5 bases at V and 2 bases at J, with 16 bases in the middle. The CDR3 DNA reads as TGTGCCAGCAGTGCAGCCCAGGGAGGCCCCTACAATGAGCAGTTCTTC. Residues: CASSAAQGGPYNEQFF. Combining the CDR3 with reference TRBV28 and TRBJ2-1 gives the whole variable domain DVKVTQSSRYLVKRTGEKVFLECVQDMDHENMFWYRQDPGLGLRLIYFSYDVKMKEKGDIPEGYSVSREKKERFSLILESASTNQTSMYLCASSAAQGGPYNEQFFGPGTRLTVL.

Ten or more counts support this clonotype. This chain uses TRBV24-1 with TRBJ2-1, with 10 bases lining up with TRBD2. The CDR3 contains 15 residues. The V and J ends lost 4 bases and 7 bases, in that order; junction bases with no gene match: 6. CDR1 and CDR2 from the germline V gene are KGHDR and SFDVKD. The CDR3, as DNA: TGTGCCACCAGTGACGTAAATAGCGGGAGGAATGAGCAGTTCTTC. Its translation is CATSDVNSGRNEQFF.

This clonotype appeared a few times. J is TRBJ2-2 and V is TRBV13; no definite D call. This CDR3 has 16 amino acids. Germline CDR1 is PRHDT and CDR2 is FYEKMQ (reference sequence). The germline V and J ends were trimmed by 1 base and 0 bases, with 9 bases remaining between them. CDR3 DNA: TGTGCCAGCAGCTTAGATCTAGTCGCGAACACCGGGGAGCTGTTTTTT. Protein sequence: CASSLDLVANTGELFF.

This clonotype was counted between two and nine times. The chain joins TRBV5-1 to TRBJ1-3, with 8 nucleotides matching TRBD1. The junction had 3 bases not matched to a gene; V was cut back by 0 bases and J by 1 base. The CDR3 consists of 16 residues. Looked up from germline, CDR1 is SGHRS and CDR2 is YFSETQ. CDR3 sequence (DNA): TGCGCCAGCAGCTTGGGGACAGGGACTTCTGGAAACACCATATATTTT. Translation gives CASSLGTGTSGNTIYF.

The chain's CDR3 is CASSLVTARLAFGETQYF. CDR3 nucleotides: TGTGCCAGCAGCTTAGTGACAGCGCGGTTGGCGTTTGGAGAGACCCAGTACTTC. This sequence joins TRBV7-6 and TRBJ2-5; maybe TRBD1 (5 bases). This CDR3 has 18 amino acids. Between the trimmed V and J ends, which lost 1 base and 4 bases, there was a span of 22 bases. The V gene's germline CDR1 is SGHVS and CDR2 FNYEAQ.

The chain employs TRBV12-3 or TRBV12-4 and TRBJ2-5; 9 bases agree with TRBD1. The CDR3 runs to 16 residues. The V and J ends lost 3 bases and 4 bases, in that order; junction bases with no gene match: 9. The chain's CDR3 is CASSFRGQGRGETQYF. DNA of the CDR3: TGTGCCAGCAGTTTCAGGGGACAGGGCCGCGGAGAGACCCAGTACTTC.

This clonotype was detected only a few times. The chain recombines TRBV11-2 with TRBJ2-3; D gene unclear. Trimming pared 5 bases from V and 2 bases from J, leaving 14 bases between. Germline CDR1 reads SGHAT; CDR2 reads FQNNGV. The CDR3 spans 15 residues. Here the CDR3 DNA reads TGTGCCAGCAGCCCAAAGGTGGGCTACACAGATACGCAGTATTTT. Translation: CASSPKVGYTDTQYF.

The CDR3 reads CASSLRLSEQFF. CDR3 bases: TGTGCCAGCAGTTTACGTCTAAGCGAGCAGTTCTTC. The chain combines TRBV12-3 or TRBV12-4 with TRBJ2-1; the D is unclear. The CDR3 has 12 residues. Trimming took 2 bases from V and 10 from J, leaving 9 bases between them.

The chain has TRBV21-1 and TRBJ2-2. TRBV21-1 is termed a pseudogene. This CDR3 has 17 residues. The CDR3 DNA is TGTGCCAGCAGCAAAGCTGGAGTGCTCAGGAACACCGGGGAGCTGTTTTTT. Protein: CASSKAGVLRNTGELFF.

This clonotype was found many times. The chain is built from TRBV3-1 and TRBJ2-1; 9 bases match TRBD2. The V and J ends lost 6 bases and 4 bases, in that order; junction bases with no gene match: 10. Germline loops: CDR1 LGHDT, CDR2 YNNKEL (reference sequence). This CDR3 spans 16 amino acids. CDR3 sequence (DNA): TGTGCCAGCAGTCCCCATAGCGGGAGAGCATACAATGAGCAGTTCTTC. Translating gives CASSPHSGRAYNEQFF.

The chain uses TRBV12-3 or TRBV12-4 and TRBJ1-5, with a possible D match to TRBD1 (5 bases). This CDR3 is 14 amino acids long. Trimming pared 3 bases from V and 3 bases from J, leaving 9 bases between. CDR3 nucleotide sequence: TGTGCCAGCAGTTTGGAGACAGACAATCAGCCCCAGCATTTT. It is translated as CASSLETDNQPQHF.

The V and J genes are TRBV23-1 and TRBJ2-3, with 10 bases that match TRBD1. TRBV23-1 qualifies as an ORF whose function is uncertain. This CDR3 has 16 amino acids. V lost 1 base to trimming and J lost 3 bases; unmatched junction nucleotides: 4. CDR3 sequence (DNA): TGCGCCAGCAGTCAATTGTCGGACAGGGGGACAGATACGCAGTATTTT. Its protein is CASSQLSDRGTDTQYF.

This sequence joins TRBV11-2 and TRBJ1-3; D is unresolved. The CDR3 extends over 12 amino acids. V lost 0 bases and J lost 16, with 13 bases in between. Germline lookup yields CDR1 SGHAT and CDR2 FQNNGV. For the CDR3, the DNA is TGTGCCAGCAGCTTAGATCTCGGACGTACTTATTTT. Translation gives CASSLDLGRTYF.

This clonotype was observed at least ten times. The chain links TRBV5-5 to TRBJ2-7, with D possibly matching TRBD1 (6 bases). Germline loops: CDR1 SGHKS, CDR2 YYEKEE (reference sequence). This CDR3 has 14 amino acids. The V end lost 0 bases, the J end lost 3 bases, and 10 bases lay between the germline ends. The CDR3 region is CASSLVAGDYEQYF. The DNA of the CDR3 is TGTGCCAGCAGCTTGGTGGCAGGGGACTACGAGCAGTACTTC.

The V gene is TRBV11-2, the J gene TRBJ2-1; D unclear. Trimming took 2 bases from V and 5 from J, leaving 16 bases between them. Per the germline V gene, CDR1 is SGHAT and CDR2 is FQNNGV. The CDR3 is 16 amino acids. CDR3 sequence (DNA): TGTGCCAGCAGCTTAAGCAGACACCCGAAGAACAATGAGCAGTTCTTC. Its translation: CASSLSRHPKNNEQFF.

In this sample, this clonotype turned up a few times. V is TRBV29-1 and J is TRBJ1-1; D perhaps matches TRBD1 (5 bases). V was shortened by 6 bases and J by 13 bases, with 21 bases between the two germline ends. CDR1 is SQVTM and CDR2 is ANQGSEA in the germline V gene. This CDR3 is 12 amino acids long. The CDR3 here is CSVAKVRGRGFF. In nucleotides, the CDR3 is TGCAGCGTAGCAAAGGTTCGGGGCCGGGGTTTCTTT.

In this sample, this clonotype turned up a few times. This sequence joins TRBV28 and TRBJ1-2; D ambiguous. The CDR3 covers 14 residues. Trimming stripped 6 bases from V and 4 bases from J, with 15 bases between. Looked up from germline, CDR1 is MDHEN and CDR2 is SYDVKM. CDR3 bases: TGTGCCAGCAGATCCTTGACTTTCCCCTATGGCTACACCTTC. Translating it yields CASRSLTFPYGYTF.

This clonotype was found many times. The chain combines TRBV4-1 with TRBJ2-3, with D possibly matching TRBD1 (5 bases). V was pared by 4 bases and J by 2 bases, with 19 bases between. Germline assignment: CDR1 MGHRA and CDR2 YSYEKL. The length of the CDR3 is 17 residues. CDR3: CASSPASVGQNTDTQYF. CDR3 in DNA: TGCGCCAGCAGCCCAGCAAGCGTAGGACAAAACACAGATACGCAGTATTTT.

This clonotype showed up just a few times. The junction differs from germline at one of its ends, possibly a read error. The chain links TRBV7-9 to TRBJ2-3, with 11 positions matching TRBD2. This CDR3 has 15 residues. Per germline, CDR1 SEHNR and CDR2 FQNEAQ (reference sequence). The CDR3 is CASSVAGGPQDTQYF. The DNA for the CDR3 is TGTGCCAGCAGCGTAGCGGGAGGGCCTCAAGATACGCAGTATTTT.

This chain links TRBV11-2 with TRBJ2-1, with 7 positions matching TRBD1. Germline V gene lookup returns CDR1 SGHAT and CDR2 FQNNGV. Trimming took 1 base from V and 7 from J; bases not matched to a gene: 19. The CDR3 extends over 19 amino acids. The chain's CDR3 is CASSLVYGTVDGRGNEQFF. In DNA form, the CDR3 reads TGTGCCAGCAGCTTAGTATACGGGACAGTCGATGGCCGAGGTAATGAGCAGTTCTTC.

V is TRBV4-2 and J is TRBJ1-1; no clear D gene. From germline, CDR1 is LGHNA and CDR2 YNFKEQ. The CDR3 sequence is 15 residues long. The V and J ends lost 2 bases and 4 bases respectively, with 14 bases between them. The CDR3 here is CASSQPEGLPTEAFF. CDR3 in DNA: TGTGCCAGCAGCCAACCAGAAGGACTTCCCACTGAAGCTTTCTTT.

This clonotype turned up a few times. The chain recombines TRBV3-1 with TRBJ2-1; TRBD2 matches 7 bases. This CDR3 region has 16 residues. The germline gives CDR1 LGHDT, CDR2 YNNKEL (reference sequence). The V gene end was trimmed by 4 bases and the J gene end by 6 bases; junction bases not matched to a gene: 12. The CDR3 coding sequence is TGTGCCAGCAGCCCCAGGCGGGGGAGTTTTTTCAATGAGCAGTTCTTC. It yields the protein CASSPRRGSFFNEQFF.